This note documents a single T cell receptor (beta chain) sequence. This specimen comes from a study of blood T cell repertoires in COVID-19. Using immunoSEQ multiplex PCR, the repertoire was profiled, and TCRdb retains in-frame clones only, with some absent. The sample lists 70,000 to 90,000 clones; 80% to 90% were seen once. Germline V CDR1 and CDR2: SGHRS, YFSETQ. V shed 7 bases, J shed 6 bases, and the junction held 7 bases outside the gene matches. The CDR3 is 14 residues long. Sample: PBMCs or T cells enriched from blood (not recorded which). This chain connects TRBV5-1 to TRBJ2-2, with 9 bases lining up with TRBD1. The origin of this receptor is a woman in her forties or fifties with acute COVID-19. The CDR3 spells CASGERTGAGELFF. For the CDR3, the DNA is TGCGCCAGCGGGGAGAGGACAGGGGCCGGGGAGCTGTTTTTT.